A single sample gave rise to the 8 T cell receptor beta chains below, sequenced in a study of human T cells and chemical hapten exposure (dated by TCRdb to about 2021). Libraries were made using RACE. Sequenced using a NextSeq 500. The public reads were reprocessed in TCRdb via fastp at Q25 and MiXCR, keeping in-frame beta chains. For every CDR3 protein sequence, its rows merge into one entry that carries the most common genes and DNA. The sample has around 120,000 distinct CDR3 sequences on record, approximately 13% of them singletons. The ten largest clonotypes hold approximately 2.8% of the sample. The time point label corresponds to: pre-sensitization, week 0. The meaning of the sample's treatment or condition label: therapeutic diphenylcyclopropenone sensitization with weekly scalp DPC. The sample consisted of whole blood, taken in connection with sensitization to the hapten diphenylcyclopropenone (DPC). The source of these receptors is a woman aged 18 to 35 with alopecia areata. Some clones in this sample may be carry-over from other donors' samples.

The chain links TRBV9 to TRBJ1-2; TRBD1 matches at 7 bases. Germline V gene sequence: CDR1 SGDLS, CDR2 YYNGEE. The ends lost 3 bases at V and 6 bases at J; junction bases unmatched: 17. The CDR3 length is 17 residues. CDR3 DNA sequence: TGTGCCAGCAGCGACACGACACTTCAAGGGGGCCCCCATGGCTACACCTTC. It codes for CASSDTTLQGGPHGYTF.

This chain links TRBV7-8 with TRBJ1-3; TRBD1 matches at 8 bases. The CDR3 runs to 17 residues. From germline, CDR1 is SGHVS and CDR2 FQNEAQ. With V trimmed by 5 bases and J by 0 bases, 9 bases remained unmatched. The DNA of the CDR3 is TGTGCCAGCAGCGCAAGCGGGACAGGATTCTCTGGAAACACCATATATTTT. It is translated as CASSASGTGFSGNTIYF.

This clonotype was observed a few times. The chain is built from TRBV3-1 and TRBJ2-7; TRBD2 aligns across 9 bases. This CDR3 spans 16 amino acids. Germline CDR1 is LGHDT and CDR2 is YNNKEL (reference sequence). The V segment lost 1 base and the J segment 4 bases; nucleotides outside the gene matches: 8. The chain's CDR3 is CASSQAVSGGFYEQYF. The CDR3 nucleotides read TGTGCCAGCAGCCAAGCGGTTAGCGGGGGATTTTACGAGCAGTACTTC.

V gene TRBV4-3 combines with J gene TRBJ1-6; D is possibly TRBD1 (5 bases). The CDR3 contains 17 residues. V was clipped by 4 bases and J by 1 base, with 14 bases between them. CDR1 is LGHNA, CDR2 YSLEER, per germline. CDR3 loop: CASSLRELRSYNSPLHF. The DNA of the CDR3 is TGCGCCAGCAGCCTCAGGGAGTTGAGATCCTATAATTCACCCCTCCACTTT.

This clonotype was found many times. The CDR3 DNA reads TGTGCCAGCATCCCGGGTGGATCTCGGGGGAATGAGCAGTTCTTC. It encodes CASIPGGSRGNEQFF. This chain links TRBV12-3 or TRBV12-4 with TRBJ2-1; a weak D match, TRBD2 (6 bases). Trimming removed 7 bases from V and 7 bases from J, with 20 bases in between. The CDR3 is 15 residues long.

This clonotype was counted only a few times. The J gene is TRBJ1-1, the V gene TRBV10-3, with D perhaps matching TRBD1 (6 bases). V was cut by 0 bases and J by 2 bases, with 10 bases left in between. Germline V lookup: CDR1 ENHRY, CDR2 SYGVKD. The CDR3 totals 15 residues. In nucleotides, the CDR3 is TGTGCCATCAGTGAGTCGGGGGCGCCTAACACTGAAGCTTTCTTT. It is translated as CAISESGAPNTEAFF.

For this clonotype: The CDR3 ends on some other residue instead of the conserved phenylalanine or tryptophan, so this is likely a read error. The chain has TRBV18 and TRBJ2-7; 9 bases are shared with TRBD1. The germline V gene has CDR1 KGHSH and CDR2 LQKENI. V shed 4 bases, J shed 5 bases, and the junction held 9 bases outside the gene matches. This CDR3 spans 15 amino acids. For the CDR3, the DNA is TGTGCCAGCTCACTTTCACCGGGACAGGGCAACGAGCAGTACTAC. As protein: CASSLSPGQGNEQYY.

The V and J genes are TRBV7-2 and TRBJ1-1; 10 nucleotides match TRBD1. The germline gives CDR1 SGHTA, CDR2 FQGNSA. V lost 6 bases, J lost 10 bases, and 11 bases stayed unmatched. There are 14 residues in the CDR3. The CDR3 loop reads CASRYPGQGIGAFF. The CDR3 DNA sequence: TGTGCCAGCAGGTATCCGGGACAGGGGATTGGAGCTTTCTTT.